This TCR beta chain was recovered during a study of blood T cell repertoires in COVID-19. Overall study: Sample material is recorded as cDNA or gDNA derived from T cells, B-cell-depleted T cells, or PBMCs.

The CDR3 consists of 13 residues. Germline CDR1 reads SNHLY; CDR2 reads FYNNEI. J was trimmed by 4 bases and V by 10 bases; bases with no gene match: 9. Per the original data handling: Quantification of nucleated cells was approximated via reference gene primer amplification. This table comes from immunoSEQ multiplex PCR, and its TCRdb copy is limited to in-frame clones, with some not included. The V and J calls and clone size are taken from that table; D and trimming were inferred from the DNA. The sample holds under 450,000 clones, roughly four fifths seen once. In terms of age and location, participants ranged from roughly 18 to 100 years and lived in under 30 US areas. Two consecutive negative NP/OP PCR tests, clearance, or resolved symptoms defined Cohort 3 recovery.

The gene calls are TRBV2 and TRBJ1-2, with TRBD1 identical over 7 bases. This receptor was identified in a woman aged 50 to 60 who had recovered from COVID-19. Specimen: PBMCs or T cells enriched from blood (not recorded which). The CDR3 DNA reads TGTGCCACCTACGGGACAGCAGTCTATGGCTACACCTTC. This gives the protein CATYGTAVYGYTF.